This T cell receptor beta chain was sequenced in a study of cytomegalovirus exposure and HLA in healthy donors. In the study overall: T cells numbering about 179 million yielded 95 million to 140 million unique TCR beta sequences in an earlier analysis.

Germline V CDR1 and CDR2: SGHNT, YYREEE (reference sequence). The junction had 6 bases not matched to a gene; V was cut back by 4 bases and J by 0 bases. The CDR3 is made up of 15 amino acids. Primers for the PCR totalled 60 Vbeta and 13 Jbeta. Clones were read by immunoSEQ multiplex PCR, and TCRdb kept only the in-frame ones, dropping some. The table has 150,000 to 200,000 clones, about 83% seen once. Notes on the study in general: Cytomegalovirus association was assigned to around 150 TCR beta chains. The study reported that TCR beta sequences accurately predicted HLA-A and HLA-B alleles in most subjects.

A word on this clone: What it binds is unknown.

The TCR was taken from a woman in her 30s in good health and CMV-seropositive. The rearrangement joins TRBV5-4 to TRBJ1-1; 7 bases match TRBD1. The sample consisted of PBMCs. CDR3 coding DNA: TGTGCCAGCAGCCCGGGACAGAGCTTGAACACTGAAGCTTTCTTT. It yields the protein CASSPGQSLNTEAFF.